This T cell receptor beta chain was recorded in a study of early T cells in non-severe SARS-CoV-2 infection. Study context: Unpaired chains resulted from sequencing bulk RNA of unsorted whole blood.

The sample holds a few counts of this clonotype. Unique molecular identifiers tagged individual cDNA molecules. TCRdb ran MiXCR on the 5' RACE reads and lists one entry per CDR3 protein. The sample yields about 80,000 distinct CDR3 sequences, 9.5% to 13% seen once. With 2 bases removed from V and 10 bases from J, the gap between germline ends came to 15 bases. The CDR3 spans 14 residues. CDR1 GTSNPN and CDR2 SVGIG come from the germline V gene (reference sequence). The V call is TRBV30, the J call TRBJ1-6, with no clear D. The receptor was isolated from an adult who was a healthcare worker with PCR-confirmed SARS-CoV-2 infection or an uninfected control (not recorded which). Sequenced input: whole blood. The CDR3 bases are TGTGCCTGGAGTATCGTCGGAACGGGATCACCCCTCCACTTT. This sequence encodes CAWSIVGTGSPLHF.